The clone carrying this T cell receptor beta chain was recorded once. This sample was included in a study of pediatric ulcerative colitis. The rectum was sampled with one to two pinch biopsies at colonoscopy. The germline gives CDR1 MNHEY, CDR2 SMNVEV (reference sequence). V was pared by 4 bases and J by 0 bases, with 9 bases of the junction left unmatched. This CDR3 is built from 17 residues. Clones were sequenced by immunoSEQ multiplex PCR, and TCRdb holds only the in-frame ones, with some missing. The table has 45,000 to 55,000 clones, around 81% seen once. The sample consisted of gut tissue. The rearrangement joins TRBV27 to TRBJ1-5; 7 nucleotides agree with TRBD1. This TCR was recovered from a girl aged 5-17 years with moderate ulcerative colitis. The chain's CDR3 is CASSSIQGEVSNQPQHF. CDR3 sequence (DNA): TGTGCCAGCAGTTCGATCCAGGGGGAGGTTAGCAATCAGCCCCAGCATTTT.